This entry features one T cell receptor (beta chain) sequence. Its antigen is currently unknown. This specimen comes from a study of shared clonotypes between healthy human individuals. Whole-study results and caveats: Limitation of the genetic and exposure-history diversity represented came from the few donors.

Germline CDR1 reads MDHEN; CDR2 reads SYDVKM. This CDR3 is built from 15 residues. V lost 6 bases, J lost 6 bases, and 9 bases stayed unmatched. The method was immunoSEQ multiplex PCR; TCRdb's version includes in-frame clones alone and lacks a portion of them. This table holds 2 million to 3 million clones, roughly 93% found once. Naive CD4+ cells were CD45RA-selected; the remaining cells were memory. Input material: naive CD4+ T cells from PBMCs. The sample's subset: CD45RA+ positively selected. V is TRBV28 and J is TRBJ2-7; 12 bases map to TRBD2. This receptor was identified in a man between 18 and 35 years old in good health. Some clones in this sample may be carry-over from other donors' samples. The CDR3 here is CASSPSGRADPEQYF. CDR3 in DNA: TGTGCCAGCAGCCCTAGCGGGAGGGCCGACCCCGAGCAGTACTTC. Full variable domain (missing parts from reference TRBV28 and TRBJ2-7): DVKVTQSSRYLVKRTGEKVFLECVQDMDHENMFWYRQDPGLGLRLIYFSYDVKMKEKGDIPEGYSVSREKKERFSLILESASTNQTSMYLCASSPSGRADPEQYFGPGTRLTVT.